This entry describes one T cell receptor beta chain. Its antigen is still unknown. Certain patients, namely those with other autoimmune diseases, uncontrolled infections, pregnancy or lactation, were excluded. The data belong to a study of Graves' ophthalmopathy and Graves' hyperthyroidism. The overall study: Peripheral blood was collected at initial diagnosis, before any treatment. Study-wide findings and caveats: Among thyroid clonotypes expanded above 0.001 frequency, most also appeared in blood.

CDR1 SGHRS and CDR2 YFSETQ come from the germline V gene. Trimming took 4 bases from V and 0 from J, leaving 7 bases between them. The CDR3 is made up of 14 amino acids. The TCR beta CDR3 regions underwent amplification from RNA transcripts. An initial RT-PCR round employing HTBI primers preceded a second-round multiplex PCR. TCRdb redid the calling of the multiplex PCR reads with MiXCR, one entry per CDR3 protein. The sample lists 300,000 to 400,000 distinct CDR3 sequences, about a sixth seen once, with roughly 2.4% in the top ten. This clonotype originated in an adult woman with stable Graves' hyperthyroidism. The V gene is TRBV5-1, the J gene TRBJ2-2; D call uncertain. Material: peripheral blood. CDR3 region: CASSPHANTGELFF. The DNA for the CDR3 is TGCGCCAGCAGCCCCCACGCGAACACCGGGGAGCTGTTTTTT.